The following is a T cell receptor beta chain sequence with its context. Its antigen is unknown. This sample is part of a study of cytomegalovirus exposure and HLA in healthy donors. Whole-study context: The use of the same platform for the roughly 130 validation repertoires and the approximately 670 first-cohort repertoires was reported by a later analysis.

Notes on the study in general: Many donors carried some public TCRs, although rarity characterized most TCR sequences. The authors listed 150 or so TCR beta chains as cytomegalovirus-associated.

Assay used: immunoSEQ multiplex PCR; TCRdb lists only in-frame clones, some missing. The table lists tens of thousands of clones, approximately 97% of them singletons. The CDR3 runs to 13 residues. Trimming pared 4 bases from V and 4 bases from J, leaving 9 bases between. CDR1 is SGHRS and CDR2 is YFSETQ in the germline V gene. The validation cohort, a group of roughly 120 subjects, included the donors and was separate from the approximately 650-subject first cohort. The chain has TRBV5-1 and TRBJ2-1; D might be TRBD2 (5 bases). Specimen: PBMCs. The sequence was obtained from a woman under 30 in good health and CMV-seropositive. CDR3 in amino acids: CASSQRTYNEQFF. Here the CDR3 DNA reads TGCGCCAGCAGCCAAAGGACTTACAATGAGCAGTTCTTC.